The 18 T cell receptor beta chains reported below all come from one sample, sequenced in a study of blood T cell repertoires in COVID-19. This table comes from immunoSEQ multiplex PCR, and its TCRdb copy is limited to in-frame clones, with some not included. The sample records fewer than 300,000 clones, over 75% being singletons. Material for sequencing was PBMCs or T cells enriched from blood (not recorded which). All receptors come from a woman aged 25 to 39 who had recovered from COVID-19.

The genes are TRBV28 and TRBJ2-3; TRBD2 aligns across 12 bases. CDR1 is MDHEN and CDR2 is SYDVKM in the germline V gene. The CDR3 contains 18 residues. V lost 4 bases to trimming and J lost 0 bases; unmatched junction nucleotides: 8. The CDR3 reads CASSSGLAGPPSTDTQYF. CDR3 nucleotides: TGTGCCAGCAGTTCCGGACTAGCGGGGCCCCCTAGCACAGATACGCAGTATTTT.

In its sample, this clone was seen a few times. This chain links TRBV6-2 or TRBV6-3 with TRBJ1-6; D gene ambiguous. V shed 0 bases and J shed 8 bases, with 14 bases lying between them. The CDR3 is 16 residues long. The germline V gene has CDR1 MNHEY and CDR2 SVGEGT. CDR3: CASSYSGKRLDSPLHF. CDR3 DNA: TGTGCCAGCAGTTACTCTGGAAAGAGGTTGGATTCACCCCTCCACTTT.

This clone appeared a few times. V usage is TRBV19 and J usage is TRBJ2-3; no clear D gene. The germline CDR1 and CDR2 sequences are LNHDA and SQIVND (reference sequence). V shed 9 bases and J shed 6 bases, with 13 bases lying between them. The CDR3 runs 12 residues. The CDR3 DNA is TGTGCCAGCGGAGCTAGAGCGGATACGCAGTATTTT. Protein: CASGARADTQYF. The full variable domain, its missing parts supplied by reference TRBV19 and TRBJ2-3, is DGGITQSPKYLFRKEGQNVTLSCEQNLNHDAMYWYRQDPGQGLRLIYYSQIVNDFQKGDIAEGYSVSREKKESFPLTVTSAQKNPTAFYLCASGARADTQYFGPGTRLTVL.

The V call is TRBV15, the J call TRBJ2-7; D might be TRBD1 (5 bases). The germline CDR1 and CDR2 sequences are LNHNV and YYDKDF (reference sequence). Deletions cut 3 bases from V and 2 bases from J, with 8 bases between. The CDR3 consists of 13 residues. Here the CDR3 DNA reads TGTGCCACCAGCAGGGACACCACCTACGAGCAGTACTTC. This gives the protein CATSRDTTYEQYF.

CDR3 sequence: CASSPLKETQYF. CDR3 DNA sequence: TGTGCCAGCTCACCACTAAAAGAGACCCAGTACTTC. The V gene is TRBV18, the J gene TRBJ2-5, with D unresolved. The CDR3 runs 12 residues. CDR1 and CDR2 from the germline V gene are KGHSH and LQKENI. V was trimmed by 1 base and J by 3 bases, leaving 3 bases between them. Full variable domain (rest looked up from reference TRBV18 and TRBJ2-5): NAGVMQNPRHLVRRRGQEARLRCSPMKGHSHVYWYRQLPEEGLKFMVYLQKENIIDESGMPKERFSAEFPKEGPSILRIQQVVRGDSAAYFCASSPLKETQYFGPGTRLLVL.

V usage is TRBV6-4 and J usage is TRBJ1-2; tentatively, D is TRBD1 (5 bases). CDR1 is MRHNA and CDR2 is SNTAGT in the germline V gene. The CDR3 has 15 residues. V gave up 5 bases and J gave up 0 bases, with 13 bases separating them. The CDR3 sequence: CASSPMPGTNYGYTF. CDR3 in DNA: TGTGCCAGCAGTCCAATGCCAGGGACTAACTATGGCTACACCTTC.

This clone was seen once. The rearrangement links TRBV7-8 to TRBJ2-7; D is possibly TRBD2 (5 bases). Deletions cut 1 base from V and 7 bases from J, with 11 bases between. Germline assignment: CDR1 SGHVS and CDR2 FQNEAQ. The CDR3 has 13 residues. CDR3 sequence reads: CASSLGPSWEQYF. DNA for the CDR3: TGTGCCAGCAGCTTAGGGCCTAGCTGGGAGCAGTACTTC.

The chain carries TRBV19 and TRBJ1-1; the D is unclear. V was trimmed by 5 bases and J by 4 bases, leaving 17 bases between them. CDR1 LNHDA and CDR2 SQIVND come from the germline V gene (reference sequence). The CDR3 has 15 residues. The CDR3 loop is CASSFRELPATEAFF. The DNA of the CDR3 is TGTGCCAGTAGTTTTCGGGAGCTCCCAGCCACTGAAGCTTTCTTT.

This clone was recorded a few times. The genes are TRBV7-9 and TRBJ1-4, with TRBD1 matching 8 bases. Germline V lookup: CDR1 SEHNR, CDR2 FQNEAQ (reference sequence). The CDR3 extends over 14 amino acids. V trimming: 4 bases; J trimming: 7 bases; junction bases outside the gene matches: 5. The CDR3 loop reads CASSSGQGGEKLFF. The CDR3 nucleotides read TGTGCCAGCAGCTCCGGACAGGGCGGTGAAAAACTGTTTTTT.

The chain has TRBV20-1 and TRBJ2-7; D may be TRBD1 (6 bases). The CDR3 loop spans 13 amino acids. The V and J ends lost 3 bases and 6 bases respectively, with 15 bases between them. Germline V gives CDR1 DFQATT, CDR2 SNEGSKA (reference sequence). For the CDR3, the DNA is TGCAGTGCTAGTTACAGGGTACCGGGCGAGCAGTACTTC. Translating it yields CSASYRVPGEQYF.

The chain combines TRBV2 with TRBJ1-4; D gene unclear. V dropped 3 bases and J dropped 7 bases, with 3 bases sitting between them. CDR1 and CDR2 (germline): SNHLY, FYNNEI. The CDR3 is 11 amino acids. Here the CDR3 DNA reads TGTGCCAGCAGTGATAGTGAAAAACTGTTTTTT. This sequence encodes CASSDSEKLFF.

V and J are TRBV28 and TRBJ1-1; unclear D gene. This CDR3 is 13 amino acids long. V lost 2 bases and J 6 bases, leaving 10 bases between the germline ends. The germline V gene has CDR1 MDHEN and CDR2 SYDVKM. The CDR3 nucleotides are TGTGCCAGCAGTTTAGCACAACCCGCTGAAGCTTTCTTT. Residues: CASSLAQPAEAFF.

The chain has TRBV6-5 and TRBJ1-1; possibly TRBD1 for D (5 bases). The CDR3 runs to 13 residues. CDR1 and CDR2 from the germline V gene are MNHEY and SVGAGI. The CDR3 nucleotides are TGTGCTAGCCGGAGGGGAATGAACACTGAAGCTTTCTTT. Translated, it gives CASRRGMNTEAFF.

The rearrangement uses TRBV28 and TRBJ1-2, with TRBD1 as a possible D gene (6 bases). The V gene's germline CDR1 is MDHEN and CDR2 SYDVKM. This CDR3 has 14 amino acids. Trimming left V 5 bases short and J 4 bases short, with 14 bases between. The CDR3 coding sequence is TGTGCCAGCAGTCCCTCCAGGGGAGCCTATGGCTACACCTTC. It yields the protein CASSPSRGAYGYTF.

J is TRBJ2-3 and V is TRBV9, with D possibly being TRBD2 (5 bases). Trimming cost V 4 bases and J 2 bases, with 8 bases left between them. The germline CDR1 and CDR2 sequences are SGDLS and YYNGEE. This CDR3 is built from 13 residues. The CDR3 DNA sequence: TGTGCCAGCAGCCTGAGGGCCACAGATACGCAGTATTTT. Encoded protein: CASSLRATDTQYF.

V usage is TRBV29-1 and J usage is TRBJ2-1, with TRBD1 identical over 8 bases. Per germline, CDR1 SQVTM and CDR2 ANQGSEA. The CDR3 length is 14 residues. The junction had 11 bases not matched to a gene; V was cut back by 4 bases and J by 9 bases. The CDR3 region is CSVGEVRGLGEQFF. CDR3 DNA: TGCAGCGTTGGTGAAGTCAGGGGGCTTGGTGAGCAGTTCTTC.

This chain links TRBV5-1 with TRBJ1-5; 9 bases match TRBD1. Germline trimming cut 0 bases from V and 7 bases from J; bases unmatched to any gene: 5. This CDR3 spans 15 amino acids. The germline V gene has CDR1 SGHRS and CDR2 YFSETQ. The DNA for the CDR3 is TGCGCCAGCAGCTTGGAGGGACAGGGTGGACAGCCCCAGCATTTT. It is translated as CASSLEGQGGQPQHF.

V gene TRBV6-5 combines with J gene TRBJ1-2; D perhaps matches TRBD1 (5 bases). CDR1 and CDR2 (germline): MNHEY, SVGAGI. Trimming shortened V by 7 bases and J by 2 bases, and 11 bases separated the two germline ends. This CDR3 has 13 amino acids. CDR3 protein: CASTGGANYGYTF. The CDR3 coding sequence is TGTGCCAGCACGGGGGGTGCAAACTATGGCTACACCTTC.